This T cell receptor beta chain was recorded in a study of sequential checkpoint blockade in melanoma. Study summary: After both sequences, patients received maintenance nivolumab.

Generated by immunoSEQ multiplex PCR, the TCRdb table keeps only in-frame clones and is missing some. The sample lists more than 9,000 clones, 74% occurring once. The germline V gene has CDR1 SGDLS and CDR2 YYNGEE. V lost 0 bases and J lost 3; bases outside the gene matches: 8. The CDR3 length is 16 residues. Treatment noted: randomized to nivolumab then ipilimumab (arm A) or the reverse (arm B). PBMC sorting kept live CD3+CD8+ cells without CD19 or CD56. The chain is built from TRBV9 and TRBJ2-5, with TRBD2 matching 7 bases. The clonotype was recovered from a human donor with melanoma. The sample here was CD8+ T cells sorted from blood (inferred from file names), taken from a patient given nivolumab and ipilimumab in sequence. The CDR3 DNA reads TGTGCCAGCAGCGTAGGAGTGGGGGGGATTAAAGAGACCCAGTACTTC. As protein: CASSVGVGGIKETQYF.